This T cell receptor beta chain was found in a study of shared clonotypes between healthy human individuals. For the study at large: Three plates were used per donor for CD4 naive, three for CD4 memory, two for CD8 naive and one for CD8 memory. Overall study results and limits: In contrast to clonotypes shared by all four donors, non-shared clonotypes had lower generation probabilities.

Only Caucasian adults living in Nashville, Tennessee served as donors. Of note for this clone: Its antigen is not identified.

In the authors' workflow: ImmunoSEQ supplied junction-only sequences lacking quality scores, so filtering was different. Assay: immunoSEQ multiplex PCR; the TCRdb copy retains only in-frame clones and omits some. V and J calls and clone size are those listed in that table; D and trimming were worked out from the DNA. The table records some 240,000 clones, under 80% of them present only once. This CDR3 contains 18 residues. J gave up 7 bases and V 4 bases, and 19 bases lay outside the gene matches. CDR1 is SNHLY, CDR2 FYNNEI, per germline. This chain links TRBV2 with TRBJ1-2; TRBD1 aligns across 9 bases. The clonotype originates from a man aged 25 to 45 in good health. Sample: memory CD4+ T cells sorted from blood. Subset here: CD45RA-negative fraction. The CDR3 nucleotides read TGTGCCAGCAGTGGAAGACAGGGGGTTAACCCCTTCTCCGGTGGCTACACCTTC. Translating it yields CASSGRQGVNPFSGGYTF. The full variable domain, its missing parts supplied by reference TRBV2 and TRBJ1-2, is EPEVTQTPSHQVTQMGQEVILRCVPISNHLYFYWYRQILGQKVEFLVSFYNNEISEKSEIFDDQFSVERPDGSNFTLKIRSTKLEDSAMYFCASSGRQGVNPFSGGYTFGSGTRLTVV.